This T cell receptor beta chain was sequenced for a study of OX40 agonist ivuxolimab in advanced cancers. The CDR3 length is 14 residues. Germline V gene sequence: CDR1 LGHNA, CDR2 YSLEER. Trimming took 1 base from V and 5 from J; bases not matched to a gene: 5. The repertoire was sequenced with immunoSEQ multiplex PCR; TCRdb's copy has only in-frame clones and lacks some. Of about 19,000 clones listed, 90% are singletons. The specimen comprised CD4+ or CD8+ T cells sorted from blood, sampled in a trial of the OX40 agonist ivuxolimab. The chain has TRBV4-3 and TRBJ2-7, with 7 bases identical to TRBD2. The receptor comes from an adult with an advanced solid tumor such as melanoma, head and neck, liver or kidney cancer. The CDR3 DNA is TGCGCCAGCAGCCAAGGCGGGAGCCTAGACGAGCAGTACTTC. Amino acids: CASSQGGSLDEQYF.